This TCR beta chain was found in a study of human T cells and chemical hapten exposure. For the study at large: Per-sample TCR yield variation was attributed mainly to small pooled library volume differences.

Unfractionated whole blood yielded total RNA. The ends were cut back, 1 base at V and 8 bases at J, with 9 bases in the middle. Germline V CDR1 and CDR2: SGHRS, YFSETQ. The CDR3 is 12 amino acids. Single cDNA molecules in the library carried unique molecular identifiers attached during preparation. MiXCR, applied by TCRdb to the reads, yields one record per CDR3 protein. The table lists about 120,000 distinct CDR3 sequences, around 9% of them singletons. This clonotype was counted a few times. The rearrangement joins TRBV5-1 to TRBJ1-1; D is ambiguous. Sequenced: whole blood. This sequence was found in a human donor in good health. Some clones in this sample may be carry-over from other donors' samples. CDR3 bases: TGCGCCAGCAGCTTGAAGGTGGGGGAAGCTTTCTTT. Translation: CASSLKVGEAFF.